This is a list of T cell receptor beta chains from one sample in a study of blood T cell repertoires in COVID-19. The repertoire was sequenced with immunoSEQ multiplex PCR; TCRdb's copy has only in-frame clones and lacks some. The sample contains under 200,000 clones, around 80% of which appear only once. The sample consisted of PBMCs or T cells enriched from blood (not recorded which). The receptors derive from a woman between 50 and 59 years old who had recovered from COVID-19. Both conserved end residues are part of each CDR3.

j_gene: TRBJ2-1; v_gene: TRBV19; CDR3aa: CASRPGQGIYNEQFF
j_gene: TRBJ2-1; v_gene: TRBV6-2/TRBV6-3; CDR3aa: CASSYSSGRGHEQFF
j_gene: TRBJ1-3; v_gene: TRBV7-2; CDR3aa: CASSLADSSGNTIYF
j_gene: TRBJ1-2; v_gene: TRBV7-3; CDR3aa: CASSLSSTEPGYTF
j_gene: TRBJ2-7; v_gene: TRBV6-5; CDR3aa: CASTRGVNYEQYF
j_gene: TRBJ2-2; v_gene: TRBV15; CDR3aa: CATSTPGWGLRELFF
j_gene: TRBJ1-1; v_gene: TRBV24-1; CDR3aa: CASESDTEAFF
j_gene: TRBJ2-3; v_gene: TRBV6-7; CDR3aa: CASSYDTGGYTDTQYF
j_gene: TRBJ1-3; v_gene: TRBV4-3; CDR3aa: CASSQDNTGGSGNTIYF
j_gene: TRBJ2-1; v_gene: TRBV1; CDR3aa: CTSSANGVFDEQFF
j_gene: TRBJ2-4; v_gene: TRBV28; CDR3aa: CASSRGFLAKNIQYF
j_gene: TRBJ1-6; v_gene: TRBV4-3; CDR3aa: CASSQETASNSPLHF
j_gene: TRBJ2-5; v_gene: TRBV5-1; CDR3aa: CASSYGEGGFSGETQYF
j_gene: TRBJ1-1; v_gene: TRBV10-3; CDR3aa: CAISDYGGMNTEAFF
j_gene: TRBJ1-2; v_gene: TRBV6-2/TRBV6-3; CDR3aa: CASSYHRADYGYTF
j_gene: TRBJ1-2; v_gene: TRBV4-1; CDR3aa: CASSQVAAGSDYGYTF
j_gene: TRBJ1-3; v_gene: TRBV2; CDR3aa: CASVLSGNTIYF
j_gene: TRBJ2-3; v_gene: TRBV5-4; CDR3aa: CASSLTGEDTQYF
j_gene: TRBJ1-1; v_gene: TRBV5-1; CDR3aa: CASSPDRVRTEAFF
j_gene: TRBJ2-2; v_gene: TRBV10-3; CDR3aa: CAIRRTGNTGELFF
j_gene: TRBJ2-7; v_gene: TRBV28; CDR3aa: CASWGTSGNLRLSYEQYF
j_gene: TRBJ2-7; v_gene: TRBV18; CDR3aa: CASSTAGGPRTVQYF
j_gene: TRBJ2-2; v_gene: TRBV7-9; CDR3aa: CASSSTGENTGELFF
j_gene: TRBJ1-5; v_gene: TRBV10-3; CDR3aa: CAISEQGGGYQPQHF
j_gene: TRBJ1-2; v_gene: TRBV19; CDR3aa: CASTSGQYGYTF
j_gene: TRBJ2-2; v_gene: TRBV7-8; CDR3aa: CASSLVGGGELFF
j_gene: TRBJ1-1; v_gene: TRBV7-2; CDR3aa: CASSLARVFRPGQGRAKAFF
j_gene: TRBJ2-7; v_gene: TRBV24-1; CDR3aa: CATSDTAYEQYF
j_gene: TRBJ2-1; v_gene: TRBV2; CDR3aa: CASRDRGTEQFF
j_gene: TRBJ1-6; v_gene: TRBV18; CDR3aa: CASSSGQANNSPLHF
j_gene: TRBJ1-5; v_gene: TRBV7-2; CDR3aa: CASSPWGQQPQHF
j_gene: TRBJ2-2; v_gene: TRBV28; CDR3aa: CASSFGRSSGRALDRELFF
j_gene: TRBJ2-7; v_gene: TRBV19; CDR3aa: CASSDRVSYEQYF
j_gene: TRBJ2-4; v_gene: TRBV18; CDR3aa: CASSPPDRGLAKNIQYF
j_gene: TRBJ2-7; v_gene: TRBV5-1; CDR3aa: CASSPRTSGSYEQYF
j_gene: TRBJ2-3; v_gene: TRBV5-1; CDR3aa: CASSLVGGIITDTQYF
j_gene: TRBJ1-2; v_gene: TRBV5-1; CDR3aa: CASSFAPLDSLGGYTF
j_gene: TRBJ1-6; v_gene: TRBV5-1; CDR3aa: CASSPRDSRSPLHF
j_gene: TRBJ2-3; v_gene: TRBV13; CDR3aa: CASSLAQGTDTQYF
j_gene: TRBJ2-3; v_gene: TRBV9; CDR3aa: CASSLSTRQGTDTQYF
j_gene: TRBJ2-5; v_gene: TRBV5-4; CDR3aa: CASSQDMYQETQYF
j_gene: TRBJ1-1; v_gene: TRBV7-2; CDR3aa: CASSPGGAAFF
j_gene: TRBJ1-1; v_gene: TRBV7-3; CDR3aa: CASSLTRQAEAFF